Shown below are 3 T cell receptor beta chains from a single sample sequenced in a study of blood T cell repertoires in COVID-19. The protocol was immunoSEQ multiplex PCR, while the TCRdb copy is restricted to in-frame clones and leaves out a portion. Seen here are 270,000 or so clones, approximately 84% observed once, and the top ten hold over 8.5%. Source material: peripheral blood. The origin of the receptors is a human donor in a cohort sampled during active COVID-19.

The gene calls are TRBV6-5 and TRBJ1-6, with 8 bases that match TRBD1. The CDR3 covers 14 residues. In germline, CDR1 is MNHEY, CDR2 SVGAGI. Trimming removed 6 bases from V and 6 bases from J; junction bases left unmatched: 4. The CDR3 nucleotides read TGTGCCAGCAGCCCGACAGGGGTTAATTCACCCCTCCACTTT. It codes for CASSPTGVNSPLHF.

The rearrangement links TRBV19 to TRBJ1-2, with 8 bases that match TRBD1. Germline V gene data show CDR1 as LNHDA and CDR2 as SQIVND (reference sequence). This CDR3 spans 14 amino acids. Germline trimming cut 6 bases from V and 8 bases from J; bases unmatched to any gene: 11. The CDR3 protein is CASRLPSGGAGYTF. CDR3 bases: TGTGCCAGTAGACTACCCTCAGGGGGCGCGGGCTACACCTTC.

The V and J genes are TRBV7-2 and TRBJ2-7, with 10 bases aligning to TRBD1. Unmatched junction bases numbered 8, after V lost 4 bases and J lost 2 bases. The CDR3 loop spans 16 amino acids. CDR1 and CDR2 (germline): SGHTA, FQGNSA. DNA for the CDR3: TGTGCCAGCAGCTCAAAATCCGGGACAGGGGCCTACGAGCAGTACTTC. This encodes CASSSKSGTGAYEQYF.